This T cell receptor (beta chain) was identified in a study of T-cell reconstitution after alpha-beta-depleted transplantation in children. Unique molecular identifiers were incorporated when the TCRbeta library was constructed. TCRdb passed the PCR reads through MiXCR, listing each CDR3 protein once. Of about 90,000 distinct CDR3 sequences listed, roughly 15% were seen once; the top ten hold around 20%. The CDR3 is made up of 14 amino acids. Germline CDR1 is DFQATT and CDR2 is SNEGSKA (reference sequence). Trimming took 6 bases from V and 4 from J, leaving 15 bases between them. A few counts support this clonotype.

The clonotype comes from a male patient aged 2-15 years who had a stem cell transplant for acute lymphoblastic leukemia, so the T cells may come from the graft donor. The chain recombines TRBV20-1 with TRBJ1-4; D might be TRBD1 (5 bases). The starting material was PBMCs, mostly from graft donor cells, obtained 180 days after TCRalphabeta/CD19-depleted stem cell transplant. CDR3 region: CSAKGTQNNEKLFF. The CDR3, as DNA: TGCAGTGCCAAAGGGACGCAGAATAATGAAAAACTGTTTTTT.